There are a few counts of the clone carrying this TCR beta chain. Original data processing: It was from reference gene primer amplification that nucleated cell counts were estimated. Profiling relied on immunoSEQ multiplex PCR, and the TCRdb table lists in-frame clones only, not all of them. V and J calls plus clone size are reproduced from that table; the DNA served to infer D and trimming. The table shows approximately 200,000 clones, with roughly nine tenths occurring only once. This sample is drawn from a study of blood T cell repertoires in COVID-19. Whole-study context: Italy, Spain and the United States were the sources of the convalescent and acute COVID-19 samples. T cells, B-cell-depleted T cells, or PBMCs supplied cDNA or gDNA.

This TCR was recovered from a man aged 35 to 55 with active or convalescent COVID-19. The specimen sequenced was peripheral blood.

CDR3 sequence (DNA): TGTGCCAGCAGTCGCTGGTTCGGGCAAGAGACCCAGTACTTC. It specifies CASSRWFGQETQYF. The chain employs TRBV6-5 and TRBJ2-5; D gene ambiguous. Germline CDR1 MNHEY, CDR2 SVGAGI. The V end was cut by 5 bases, the J end by 2 bases, with 12 bases between. This CDR3 contains 14 residues.